The sample holds many counts of the clone carrying this TCR beta chain. No antigen is known for it. TCRdb itself ran the 5' RACE reads through MiXCR, one entry per CDR3 protein. The sample includes around 340,000 distinct CDR3 sequences, roughly 15% of them seen just once. The CDR3 has 13 amino acids. With 6 bases removed from V and 6 bases from J, the gap between germline ends came to 12 bases. This sample was included in a study of CD8 T cells in ankylosing spondylitis. Study observations and caveats: Matched ankylosing spondylitis synovial fluid reportedly showed significant enrichment of disease-linked clones. Several highly homologous variants made up a TCR beta motif that seemed to typify ankylosing spondylitis blood.

The receptor comes from a male donor with ankylosing spondylitis or in good health (not recorded which). The chain is built from TRBV12-3 or TRBV12-4 and TRBJ1-5; no clear D. Material: blood, either unsorted or a sorted T cell fraction (not recorded which). CDR3 DNA sequence: TGTGCCAGCAGGAGGAGGTCGACTCAGCCCCAGCATTTT. This encodes CASRRRSTQPQHF.